This T cell receptor (beta chain) was captured in a study of cytomegalovirus exposure and HLA in healthy donors. Overall study findings and caveats: In an earlier analysis, most TCR beta V segments were productive about 87% or about 30% of the time.

The primer mix had 60 Vbeta and 13 Jbeta primers. Source study methods: In a later analysis, 80 million to 100 million unique TCR beta chains included roughly 11 million shared by two or more donors. Here immunoSEQ multiplex PCR was the method, and the copy in TCRdb shows in-frame clones only, minus some. That table furnishes V, J and clone size, whereas the DNA furnished D and trimming. Here the sample spans approximately 110,000 clones, around 81% being singletons. The V segment lost 3 bases and the J segment 5 bases; nucleotides outside the gene matches: 4. The CDR3 consists of 13 residues. CDR1 is GTSNPN, CDR2 SVGIG, per germline (reference sequence). With regard to this clone: Its antigen is as yet unknown.

Material for sequencing was PBMCs. This TCR was recovered from a woman in her twenties or thirties in good health and CMV-seronegative. The rearrangement joins TRBV30 to TRBJ1-3, with 7 bases lining up with TRBD1. The chain's CDR3 is CAWSPGGRNTIYF. The CDR3 bases are TGTGCCTGGAGCCCAGGGGGAAGAAACACCATATATTTT.